The subject of this entry is one TCR beta chain. The sample contains more than one DNA sequence encoding this CDR3. Data came from immunoSEQ multiplex PCR; TCRdb stores just in-frame clones and leaves some out. The table lists under 2.5 million clones, 92% of them singletons. CDR1 and CDR2 from the germline V gene are SNHLY and FYNNEI. This CDR3 has 12 amino acids. V lost 1 base and J lost 1, with 0 bases in between. The data were obtained in a study of shared clonotypes between healthy human individuals. This TCR came from a man younger than 30 in good health. Some clones in this sample may be carry-over from other donors' samples. The chain is built from TRBV2 and TRBJ2-3; D ambiguous. Sequenced sample: naive CD4+ T cells from PBMCs. Regarding subset: CD45RA+ positively selected. The CDR3 loop is CASSEGTDTQYF. The CDR3 nucleotides are TGTGCCAGCAGTGAAGGCACAGATACGCAGTATTTT.